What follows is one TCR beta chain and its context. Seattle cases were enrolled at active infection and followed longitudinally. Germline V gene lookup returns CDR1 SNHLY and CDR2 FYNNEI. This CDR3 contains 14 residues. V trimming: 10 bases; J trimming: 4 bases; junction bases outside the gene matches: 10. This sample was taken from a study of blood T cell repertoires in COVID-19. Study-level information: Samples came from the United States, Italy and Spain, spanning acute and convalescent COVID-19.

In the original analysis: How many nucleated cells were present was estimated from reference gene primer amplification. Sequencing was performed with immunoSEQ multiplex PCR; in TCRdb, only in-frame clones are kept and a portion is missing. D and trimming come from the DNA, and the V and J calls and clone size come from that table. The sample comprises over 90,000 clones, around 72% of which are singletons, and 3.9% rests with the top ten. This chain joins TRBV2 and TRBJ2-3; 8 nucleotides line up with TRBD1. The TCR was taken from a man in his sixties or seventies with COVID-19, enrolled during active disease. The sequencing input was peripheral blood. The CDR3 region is CAIQGDRSSDTQYF. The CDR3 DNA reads TGTGCCATCCAAGGGGACAGGTCCTCAGATACGCAGTATTTT.